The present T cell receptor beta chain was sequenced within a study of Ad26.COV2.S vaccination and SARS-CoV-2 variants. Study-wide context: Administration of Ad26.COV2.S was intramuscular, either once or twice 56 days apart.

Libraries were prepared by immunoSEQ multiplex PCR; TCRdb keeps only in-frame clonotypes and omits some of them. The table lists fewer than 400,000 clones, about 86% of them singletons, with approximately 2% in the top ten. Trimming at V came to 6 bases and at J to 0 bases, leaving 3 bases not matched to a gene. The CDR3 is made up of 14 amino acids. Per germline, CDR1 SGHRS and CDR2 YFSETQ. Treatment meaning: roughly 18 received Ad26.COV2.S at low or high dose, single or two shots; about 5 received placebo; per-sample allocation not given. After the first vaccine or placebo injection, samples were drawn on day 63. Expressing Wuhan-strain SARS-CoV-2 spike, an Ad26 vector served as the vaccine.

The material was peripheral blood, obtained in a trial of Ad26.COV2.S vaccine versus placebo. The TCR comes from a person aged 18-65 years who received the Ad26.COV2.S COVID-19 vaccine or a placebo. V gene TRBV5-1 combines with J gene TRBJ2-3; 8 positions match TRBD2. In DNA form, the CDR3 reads TGCGCCAGCACGCGCGGGGGGAGCACAGATACGCAGTATTTT. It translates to CASTRGGSTDTQYF.